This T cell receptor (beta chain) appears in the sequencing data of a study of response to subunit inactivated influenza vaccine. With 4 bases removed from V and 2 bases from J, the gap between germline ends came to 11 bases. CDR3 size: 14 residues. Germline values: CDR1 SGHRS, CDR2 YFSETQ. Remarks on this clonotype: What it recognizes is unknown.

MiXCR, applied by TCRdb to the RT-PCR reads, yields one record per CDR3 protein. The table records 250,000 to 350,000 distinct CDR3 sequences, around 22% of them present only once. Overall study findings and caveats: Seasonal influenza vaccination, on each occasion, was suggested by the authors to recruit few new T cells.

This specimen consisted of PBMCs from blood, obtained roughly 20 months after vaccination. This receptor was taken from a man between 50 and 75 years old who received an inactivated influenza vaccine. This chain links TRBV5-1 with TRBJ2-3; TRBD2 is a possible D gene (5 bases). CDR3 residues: CASSLEGYTDTQYF. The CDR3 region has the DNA TGCGCCAGCAGCCTAGAGGGCTACACAGATACGCAGTATTTT. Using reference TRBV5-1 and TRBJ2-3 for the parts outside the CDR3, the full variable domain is KAGVTQTPRYLIKTRGQQVTLSCSPISGHRSVSWYQQTPGQGLQFLFEYFSETQRNKGNFPGRFSGRQFSNSRSEMNVSTLELGDSALYLCASSLEGYTDTQYFGPGTRLTVL.